Each of the 29 T cell receptor beta chains below was sequenced from the same sample in a study of shared clonotypes between healthy human individuals (dated by TCRdb to 2018 to 2021). Libraries came from the immunoSEQ multiplex PCR assay. TCRdb took over this immuneACCESS table, retaining in-frame rearrangements with V and J assigned. Such tables are incomplete; in checked studies, under half of the missing clones stem from an unresolved V gene, and the remainder is unexplained. Within this sample are some 980,000 clones, with 76% of them counted one time only. Roughly 1.5% of the sample is in the top ten clones. Sequencing input: memory CD4+ T cells sorted from blood. The sample's cell subset or site label is to be understood as: CD45RA-negative fraction. These receptors were taken from a man younger than 30 in good health.

The V call is TRBV25-1, the J call TRBJ1-1, with D maybe TRBD1 (6 bases). The V end lost 6 bases, the J end lost 1 base, and 12 bases lay between the germline ends. From germline, CDR1 is MGHDK and CDR2 SYGVNS. CDR3 size: 14 residues. The CDR3 spells CASRTTGTNTEAFF. The DNA of the CDR3 is TGTGCCAGCAGGACTACAGGGACGAACACTGAAGCTTTCTTT.

V gene TRBV5-1 combines with J gene TRBJ2-3; TRBD2 matches at 7 bases. Germline V gives CDR1 SGHRS, CDR2 YFSETQ. CDR3 length equals 14 residues. The ends lost 9 bases at V and 0 bases at J; junction bases unmatched: 7. CDR3 in DNA: TGCGCCACCAGAGCGGGAACTAGCACAGATACGCAGTATTTT. Translating gives CATRAGTSTDTQYF.

This chain uses TRBV7-6 with TRBJ2-2; perhaps TRBD2 as D (6 bases). V was clipped by 5 bases and J by 1 base, with 11 bases between them. Germline V lookup: CDR1 SGHVS, CDR2 FNYEAQ. The CDR3 totals 15 residues. This CDR3 is CASSGGIENTGELFF. CDR3 nucleotides: TGTGCCAGCAGCGGAGGGATTGAGAACACCGGGGAGCTGTTTTTT.

The V gene is TRBV5-1, the J gene TRBJ2-6; D perhaps matches TRBD1 (6 bases). The CDR3 spans 17 residues. CDR1 SGHRS and CDR2 YFSETQ come from the germline V gene. The germline V and J ends were trimmed by 2 bases and 0 bases, with 12 bases remaining between them. The CDR3 DNA reads TGCGCCAGCAGCTTACAGGGTGGGTACTCTGGGGCCAACGTCCTGACTTTC. Amino acids: CASSLQGGYSGANVLTF. Full variable domain (outside the CDR3, taken from reference TRBV5-1 and TRBJ2-6): KAGVTQTPRYLIKTRGQQVTLSCSPISGHRSVSWYQQTPGQGLQFLFEYFSETQRNKGNFPGRFSGRQFSNSRSEMNVSTLELGDSALYLCASSLQGGYSGANVLTFGAGSRLTVL.

This chain links TRBV7-6 with TRBJ2-3; 12 positions match TRBD2. Trimming at V came to 5 bases and at J to 6 bases, leaving 12 bases not matched to a gene. This CDR3 comprises 17 residues. Per the germline V gene, CDR1 is SGHVS and CDR2 is FNYEAQ. The CDR3 nucleotides are TGTGCCAGCAGCATTACTAGCGGGAGGCCCATTGGGGATACGCAGTATTTT. Its translation: CASSITSGRPIGDTQYF.

V gene TRBV4-3 combines with J gene TRBJ1-3, with D unclear. Germline loops: CDR1 LGHNA, CDR2 YSLEER. The CDR3 runs to 15 residues. V was cut by 5 bases and J by 4 bases, with 15 bases left in between. The CDR3 protein is CASSSEGGSGNTIYF. DNA of the CDR3: TGCGCCAGCAGCTCCGAAGGAGGGTCGGGAAACACCATATATTTT.

This clone was recorded only once. CDR3 in DNA: TGCGCCAGCAGTGAGACAGGGGGGACCCAGTACTTC. Protein sequence: CASSETGGTQYF. The J gene is TRBJ2-5, the V gene TRBV10-1, with 8 bases identical to TRBD1. Looked up from germline, CDR1 is WNHNN and CDR2 is SYGVQD (reference sequence). The CDR3 sequence is 12 residues long. J was trimmed by 7 bases and V by 2 bases; bases with no gene match: 0.

The chain recombines TRBV18 with TRBJ2-1; 7 bases line up with TRBD2. Trimming took 9 bases from V and 7 from J; bases not matched to a gene: 12. The V gene's germline CDR1 is KGHSH and CDR2 LQKENI. This CDR3 spans 14 amino acids. The CDR3 loop reads CASSGIAGSNEQFF. The CDR3 DNA reads TGTGCCAGTTCGGGGATAGCGGGTTCTAATGAGCAGTTCTTC. The full variable domain, rest sourced from reference TRBV18 and TRBJ2-1, is NAGVMQNPRHLVRRRGQEARLRCSPMKGHSHVYWYRQLPEEGLKFMVYLQKENIIDESGMPKERFSAEFPKEGPSILRIQQVVRGDSAAYFCASSGIAGSNEQFFGPGTRLTVL.

The V gene is TRBV18, the J gene TRBJ1-6, with D possibly matching TRBD1 (6 bases). CDR3 length equals 17 residues. V lost 4 bases to trimming and J lost 5 bases, with 18 bases between them. CDR1 is KGHSH and CDR2 is LQKENI in the germline V gene. CDR3 in amino acids: CASSLDRGTNHNSPLHF. The CDR3 DNA sequence: TGTGCCAGCTCACTGGACAGAGGTACTAATCATAATTCACCCCTCCACTTT. Full variable domain (remainder filled in from reference TRBV18 and TRBJ1-6): NAGVMQNPRHLVRRRGQEARLRCSPMKGHSHVYWYRQLPEEGLKFMVYLQKENIIDESGMPKERFSAEFPKEGPSILRIQQVVRGDSAAYFCASSLDRGTNHNSPLHFGNGTRLTVT.

The chain couples TRBV6-5 to TRBJ1-1; D call uncertain. The CDR3 extends over 13 amino acids. The germline V gene encodes CDR1 MNHEY and CDR2 SVGAGI. Trimming took off 5 bases at V and 7 bases at J, with 14 bases between the two ends. CDR3 nucleotide sequence: TGTGCCAGCAGTCCCCCTTCGGCAGGTGAAGCTTTCTTT. It translates to CASSPPSAGEAFF.

This clone turned up a few times. V and J are TRBV18 and TRBJ2-5; possible D gene TRBD1, 5 bases. The CDR3 sequence is 15 residues long. V was clipped by 4 bases and J by 1 base, with 13 bases between them. CDR1 and CDR2 (germline): KGHSH, LQKENI. The CDR3 DNA follows: TGTGCCAGCTCACAGGGGCGACCGCTCCAAGAGACCCAGTACTTC. Protein sequence: CASSQGRPLQETQYF.

The J gene is TRBJ2-5, the V gene TRBV7-2; 14 bases agree with TRBD2. The V gene end was trimmed by 5 bases and the J gene end by 2 bases; junction bases not matched to a gene: 10. This CDR3 spans 18 amino acids. Germline values: CDR1 SGHTA, CDR2 FQGNSA. CDR3 coding DNA: TGTGCCAGCAGCCCAGGGACTAGCGGGGGCCGGATGCAAGAGACCCAGTACTTC. Translation gives CASSPGTSGGRMQETQYF. Filled out from reference TRBV7-2 and TRBJ2-5, the complete variable domain reads GAGVSQSPSNKVTEKGKDVELRCDPISGHTALYWYRQSLGQGLEFLIYFQGNSAPDKSGLPSDRFSAERTGGSVSTLTIQRTQQEDSAVYLCASSPGTSGGRMQETQYFGPGTRLLVL.

The chain is built from TRBV6-6 and TRBJ1-1, with no clear D. Germline V gene data show CDR1 as MNHNY and CDR2 as SVGAGI (reference sequence). The V end was cut by 7 bases, the J end by 7 bases, with 19 bases between. This CDR3 spans 14 amino acids. The DNA for the CDR3 is TGTGCCAGCACTAAAGCGCGGGCGCCCTATGAAGCTTTCTTT. It yields the protein CASTKARAPYEAFF.

This clone was counted between two and nine times. This chain's CDR3 is CAWSASGRKEQYF. CDR3 coding DNA: TGTGCCTGGAGTGCTAGCGGGAGGAAAGAGCAGTACTTC. The chain recombines TRBV30 with TRBJ2-7, with 11 bases lining up with TRBD2. Germline V CDR1 and CDR2: GTSNPN, SVGIG (reference sequence). V lost 1 base, J lost 7 bases, and 3 bases stayed unmatched. The CDR3 consists of 13 residues.

To note about this clone: The same CDR3 is also encoded by other DNA sequences in this sample. The V and J genes are TRBV7-2 and TRBJ2-7, with D maybe TRBD2 (5 bases). CDR1 SGHTA and CDR2 FQGNSA come from the germline V gene. The ends were cut back, 0 bases at V and 0 bases at J, with 6 bases in the middle. CDR3 length equals 14 residues. Written as DNA, the CDR3 is TGTGCCAGCAGCTTAGCAGCGGCCTCCTACGAGCAGTACTTC. Translated, it gives CASSLAAASYEQYF.

This chain joins TRBV6-4 and TRBJ1-6; 8 bases fit TRBD1. With V trimmed by 1 base and J by 7 bases, 3 bases remained unmatched. Germline-derived CDR1 and CDR2 are MRHNA and SNTAGT. This CDR3 is 15 amino acids long. Here the CDR3 reads CASSDLAGGNSPLHF. CDR3 DNA: TGTGCCAGCAGTGACTTGGCAGGGGGCAATTCACCCCTCCACTTT.

This chain uses TRBV10-3 with TRBJ2-1; D remains unclear. Germline V gives CDR1 ENHRY, CDR2 SYGVKD. Between the trimmed V and J ends, which lost 4 bases and 4 bases, there was a span of 8 bases. This CDR3 has 13 residues. The DNA for the CDR3 is TGTGCCATCAGTGGCGTTCTGTACAATGAGCAGTTCTTC. This sequence encodes CAISGVLYNEQFF.

This clone was detected a few times. The V call is TRBV5-1, the J call TRBJ2-1, with TRBD2 identical over 11 bases. Per germline, CDR1 SGHRS and CDR2 YFSETQ. The J segment lost 9 bases and the V segment lost 1 base, leaving 9 bases of the junction unmatched. This CDR3 comprises 16 residues. The CDR3 DNA sequence: TGCGCCAGCAGCTTGCGTCTAGCGGGAGGAGGTGGTGAGCAGTTCTTC. This gives the protein CASSLRLAGGGGEQFF.

The chain is built from TRBV6-1 and TRBJ1-5; weak D call: TRBD1 (6 bases). Germline V gene data show CDR1 as MNHNS and CDR2 as SASEGT. The CDR3 covers 15 residues. Trimming left V 1 base short and J 5 bases short, with 12 bases between. Here the CDR3 DNA reads TGTGCCAGCAGTGAAGAGGGGGGGCTATATCAGCCCCAGCATTTT. It is translated as CASSEEGGLYQPQHF.

J is TRBJ2-7 and V is TRBV9; D is ambiguous. CDR3 length equals 15 residues. Trimming took off 2 bases at V and 2 bases at J, with 14 bases between the two ends. Germline V CDR1 and CDR2: SGDLS, YYNGEE. The CDR3 nucleotides read TGTGCCAGCAGCGTTAACTCGGCTCCCACCTACGAGCAGTACTTC. Translated, it gives CASSVNSAPTYEQYF.

The CDR3 protein is CAIWVEQYF. The CDR3 DNA reads TGCGCCATTTGGGTGGAGCAGTACTTC. The rearrangement links TRBV10-1 to TRBJ2-7; D not resolved. Trimming shortened V by 10 bases and J by 7 bases, and 8 bases separated the two germline ends. The CDR3 length is 9 residues. Germline CDR1 WNHNN, CDR2 SYGVQD (reference sequence).

Worth noting for this clone: Distinct nucleotide sequences in the sample also encode this CDR3. The chain has TRBV19 and TRBJ2-7, with 10 positions matching TRBD1. CDR3 length: 15 residues. V was clipped by 6 bases and J by 2 bases; unmatched bases: 7. The germline CDR1 and CDR2 sequences are LNHDA and SQIVND (reference sequence). CDR3: CASSLPGQGTYEQYF. In nucleotides, the CDR3 is TGTGCCAGTAGCCTTCCGGGACAGGGGACCTACGAGCAGTACTTC.

The CDR3 DNA reads TGCGCCAGCAGCCAGTCCCCTATCGGGACAGGAAAGACAGATACGCAGTATTTT. Translation: CASSQSPIGTGKTDTQYF. The chain is built from TRBV4-1 and TRBJ2-3; TRBD1 matches 8 bases. Germline V gene lookup returns CDR1 MGHRA and CDR2 YSYEKL. J was trimmed by 3 bases and V by 3 bases; bases with no gene match: 14. The CDR3 runs 18 residues.

The chain uses TRBV2 and TRBJ1-5; D is unclear. This CDR3 is 15 amino acids long. The germline V and J ends were trimmed by 3 bases and 9 bases, with 18 bases remaining between them. The germline V gene encodes CDR1 SNHLY and CDR2 FYNNEI. As DNA, the CDR3 is TGTGCCAGCAGTGAGAGGCAGATTTCTAGGCGGCCCCAGCATTTT. Residues: CASSERQISRRPQHF.

This chain connects TRBV5-1 to TRBJ1-2, with 7 bases fitting TRBD1. V lost 3 bases, J lost 4 bases, and 6 bases stayed unmatched. Germline lookup yields CDR1 SGHRS and CDR2 YFSETQ. This CDR3 spans 14 amino acids. As DNA, the CDR3 is TGCGCCAGCAGCTCCGGGGGGGACAGCTATGGCTACACCTTC. Its translation: CASSSGGDSYGYTF.

The genes are TRBV9 and TRBJ1-3, with D possibly being TRBD1 (6 bases). Germline CDR1 is SGDLS and CDR2 is YYNGEE. There are 13 residues in the CDR3. V shed 8 bases and J shed 1 base, with 10 bases lying between them. The CDR3 DNA reads as TGTGCCAGTTCTACAGGGTCTGGAAACACCATATATTTT. Translated: CASSTGSGNTIYF.

This clone was counted between two and nine times. The chain is built from TRBV7-2 and TRBJ1-1, with D maybe TRBD1 (5 bases). Trimming took off 8 bases at V and 8 bases at J, with 18 bases between the two ends. The CDR3 is 13 amino acids. CDR1 and CDR2 (germline): SGHTA, FQGNSA. The CDR3 DNA is TGTGCCAGCGGAGCCGGGGCGGCGATCGAAGCTTTCTTT. It codes for CASGAGAAIEAFF.

Points on this clone: Other DNA sequences of this sample code for an identical CDR3. The chain has TRBV5-1 and TRBJ2-7; TRBD1 agrees at 7 bases. The V gene end was trimmed by 4 bases and the J gene end by 2 bases; junction bases not matched to a gene: 6. This CDR3 has 14 amino acids. In germline, CDR1 is SGHRS, CDR2 YFSETQ. The CDR3 protein is CASSTGQVPYEQYF. CDR3 sequence (DNA): TGCGCCAGCAGCACTGGACAGGTACCCTACGAGCAGTACTTC.

The sample holds a few counts of this clone. The genes are TRBV2 and TRBJ2-1; TRBD2 aligns across 11 bases. Germline values: CDR1 SNHLY, CDR2 FYNNEI. The CDR3 covers 14 residues. Trimming cost V 4 bases and J 9 bases; bases outside gene matches: 5. The DNA of the CDR3 is TGTGCCAGCAGTGCGACTAGCGGGACAAGTGAGCAGTTCTTC. The encoded protein is CASSATSGTSEQFF.